Given below is one TCR beta chain in context. What this receptor recognizes is not known. Qualities for individual bases were not recorded, and no much larger clone is one base off. These data originate in a study of beta chain features in type 1 diabetes (dated by TCRdb to the late 2010s). With respect to the entire study: Patients and healthy donors did not differ in mean age, gender distribution, total cell number or subset yield. Across all samples, about 110 million sorted cells were examined, and cell number per subset correlated strongly with RNA yield. The study compared the TCRB repertoires of sorted circulating CD4+ T cell subsets in recently diagnosed type 1 diabetes patients with those in matched healthy donors. Regulatory and stem cell-like memory subsets were isolated from only 8 patients and about eight healthy donors, whereas naive and central memory subsets came from all 30 or so donors.

Deletion took 5 bases off V and 4 bases off J, with a span of 8 bases between the germline ends. The germline V gene (reference sequence) yields DFQATT for CDR1 and SNEGSKA for CDR2. The CDR3 covers 11 residues, taking in both the cysteine and the phenylalanine. Only the CDR3 region is kept as DNA, spanning 33 bases read in frame from base 1. Overall results and qualifications from the work: Patients with type 1 diabetes made fewer insertions and deleted more nucleotides at VDJ recombination sites, implying thymic rearrangement abnormalities. Shorter templates might have been favored by PCR, but patient and control samples were amplified and corrected together, so both groups would have been affected equally by any skew. Naive, central memory and regulatory TCRB repertoires appeared to be more alike among patients than among healthy donors. Because cDNA was sequenced instead of genomic DNA, highly expressing activated cells could be over-represented, though the groups showed no difference in activation or CD3 levels. In all four CD4+ subsets, TCRB CDR3 length was moderately but significantly shorter in type 1 diabetes patients. HLA sub-analyses involved small numbers of individuals, so any influence of HLA type on TCRB rearrangement remained unresolved.

Each donor gave one peripheral blood draw, approximately 100 mL on average, collected into heparinised tubes. A BD FACSAria II was used to sort naive, central memory, regulatory and stem cell-like memory CD4+ T cells with a panel that included CD45RO, CCR7, CD25, CD127, CD95 and CD27. All sorted populations exceeded 95% purity. PBMCs were isolated right away by Lymphoprep density gradient centrifugation and were stained directly, without culture. So that batch effects would be minimized, each experiment stained and sorted samples in pairs, pairing one healthy donor with one patient. The entire amount of isolated RNA was reverse transcribed using the High Capacity cDNA Reverse Transcription Kit, so the sequenced TCRB transcripts were expressed ones. Naive, central memory and regulatory T cell samples underwent deep immunoSEQ sequencing, averaging about 3.57 million total reads per sample. Sorted cells were lysed in RLT buffer, and RNA was extracted using DNase-treated RNeasy Micro or Mini kits according to cell number. Each cell subset was processed on its own to prevent cross-contamination, while patient and healthy donor samples were processed together. The immunoSEQ multiplex PCR was used to amplify TCRB sequences from cDNA, yielding 87-bp fragments that span the CDR3 region. Sequencing of the amplicons was performed on the Illumina HiSeq platform. Per the original workflow: Synthetic template baselines were used to correct PCR bias computationally, reads within Hamming distance 2 were collapsed together, and singletons that could not be merged were discarded. Reads were aligned against IMGT to assign V, D and J genes, CDR3 length and insertions or deletions at six rearrangement sites. Within each subset, clonotype counts were normalized to sorted cell number, after which true diversity and Gini coefficients were computed with the tcR R package. Repertoire sharing was quantified using the overlap coefficient calculated on TCRB nucleotide sequences. As a proxy for the pre-selection repertoire, out-of-frame TCRB sequences from naive cells were analyzed. Here the immuneACCESS table is served through TCRdb, limited to in-frame sequences with V and J called. Missing clones are a known gap in these copies; in checked studies unresolved V genes cover under half, and the rest lacks a known reason. V, J and clone size derive from that table, while D and trimming were established from the DNA sequence. This sample lists 150,000 to 200,000 clones; almost 65% were detected once. The top ten constitute approximately 0.09% of the sample.

This TCR was sampled from a man aged 25-45 years with type 1 diabetes. Recombination connected TRBV20-1 to TRBJ1-1; the D gene identity is not certain. The sequencing input was naive CD4+ T cells from blood. What this sample's cell subset or site label stands for: true naive CD4+ T cells. The CDR3 protein is CSAYWVTEAFF. The nucleotide sequence reads TGCAGTGCTTATTGGGTCACTGAAGCTTTCTTT.